The next 28 T cell receptor beta chains were all read from a single sample in a study of Ad26.COV2.S vaccination and SARS-CoV-2 variants. Method: immunoSEQ multiplex PCR; TCRdb's copy keeps in-frame clones and lacks some. The table shows some 480,000 clones, with roughly 85% occurring only once. As for treatment: roughly 19 received Ad26.COV2.S at low or high dose, single or two shots; about five received placebo; per-sample allocation not given. Samples analyzed were those drawn on day 63 after the first vaccine or placebo injection. This specimen was peripheral blood, taken in a trial of Ad26.COV2.S vaccine versus placebo. These receptors originate from a person aged 18-65 years who received the Ad26.COV2.S COVID-19 vaccine or a placebo.

The rearrangement uses TRBV3-1 (or the pseudogene TRBV3-2) and TRBJ1-2; no firm D call. The CDR3 loop spans 12 amino acids. V was shortened by 0 bases and J by 8 bases, with 7 bases between the two germline ends. CDR1 is LGHDT and CDR2 is YNNKEL in the germline V gene (reference sequence). The CDR3 nucleotides read TGTGCCAGCAGCCAAGACCGCTGGGGCTACACCTTC. Residues: CASSQDRWGYTF.

J is TRBJ2-1 and V is TRBV9; D is perhaps TRBD2 (6 bases). Germline loops: CDR1 SGDLS, CDR2 YYNGEE. With 6 bases removed from V and 6 bases from J, the gap between germline ends came to 19 bases. The CDR3 consists of 15 residues. Here the CDR3 reads CASNRVSARGNEQFF. The DNA of the CDR3 is TGTGCCAGCAATCGTGTGTCTGCGCGGGGCAATGAGCAGTTCTTC.

Note on this clone: This sample also contains other DNA sequences that code for the same CDR3. This sequence joins TRBV24-1 and TRBJ2-2; D is possibly TRBD1 (6 bases). The CDR3 runs to 11 residues. Trimming took 9 bases from V and 6 from J, leaving 7 bases between them. The germline V gene has CDR1 KGHDR and CDR2 SFDVKD. CDR3: CATGGPGELFF. The CDR3 nucleotides are TGTGCCACCGGGGGCCCCGGGGAGCTGTTTTTT.

This sequence joins TRBV6-2 or TRBV6-3 and TRBJ2-5; D might be TRBD2 (5 bases). V was clipped by 5 bases and J by 7 bases, with 14 bases between them. The CDR3 length is 13 residues. Germline V gives CDR1 MNHEY, CDR2 SVGEGT. CDR3 DNA: TGTGCCAGCAGTAACCCAGGACTGGGGACCCAGTACTTC. This sequence encodes CASSNPGLGTQYF.

This chain connects TRBV5-1 to TRBJ1-6, with D tentatively TRBD1 (5 bases). V was pared by 3 bases and J by 5 bases, with 9 bases between. Germline V gene data show CDR1 as SGHRS and CDR2 as YFSETQ. The CDR3 spans 14 residues. The CDR3 coding sequence is TGCGCCAGCAGCTCGACAGCAGATAATTCACCCCTCCACTTT. Protein sequence: CASSSTADNSPLHF.

The chain is built from TRBV7-2 and TRBJ1-1; a weak D match, TRBD1 (6 bases). Germline values: CDR1 SGHTA, CDR2 FQGNSA. The length of the CDR3 is 12 residues. Between the trimmed V and J ends, which lost 6 bases and 5 bases, there was a span of 10 bases. The chain's CDR3 is CASRPQGTEAFF. In DNA form, the CDR3 reads TGTGCCAGCAGACCACAGGGAACTGAAGCTTTCTTT.

This chain joins TRBV5-1 and TRBJ2-1, with 9 positions matching TRBD1. The CDR3 is 16 residues long. V was pared by 0 bases and J by 4 bases, with 5 bases of the junction left unmatched. Germline V gene sequence: CDR1 SGHRS, CDR2 YFSETQ. As DNA, the CDR3 is TGCGCCAGCAGCTTGGCGGGGACAGGGTTTTACAATGAGCAGTTCTTC. Protein product: CASSLAGTGFYNEQFF.

The chain couples TRBV5-6 to TRBJ1-1, with 8 bases that match TRBD1. The CDR3 is made up of 14 amino acids. Per germline, CDR1 SGHDT and CDR2 YYEEEE. Unmatched junction bases numbered 2, after V lost 3 bases and J lost 1 base. CDR3 in amino acids: CASSSGTGNTEAFF. Written as DNA, the CDR3 is TGTGCCAGCAGCTCGGGGACAGGGAACACTGAAGCTTTCTTT. The full variable domain, in which reference TRBV5-6 and TRBJ1-1 provide the parts outside the CDR3, is DAGVTQSPTHLIKTRGQQVTLRCSPKSGHDTVSWYQQALGQGPQFIFQYYEEEERQRGNFPDRFSGHQFPNYSSELNVNALLLGDSALYLCASSSGTGNTEAFFGQGTRLTVV.

The J gene is TRBJ2-5, the V gene TRBV15, with a weak D call TRBD1 (6 bases). CDR1 and CDR2 from the germline V gene are LNHNV and YYDKDF (reference sequence). CDR3 length equals 14 residues. Between the trimmed V and J ends, which lost 0 bases and 5 bases, there was a span of 10 bases. The CDR3 spells CATSRDTGMETQYF. The CDR3 coding sequence is TGTGCCACCAGCAGAGATACAGGGATGGAGACCCAGTACTTC.

About this clone itself: This same CDR3 is encoded by further DNA sequences in the sample. V and J are TRBV24-1 and TRBJ2-3, with D possibly being TRBD1 (6 bases). Germline CDR1 is KGHDR and CDR2 is SFDVKD. The CDR3 contains 14 residues. The germline V and J ends were trimmed by 4 bases and 6 bases, with 13 bases remaining between them. The CDR3 loop reads CATSDPTGTDTQYF. CDR3 sequence (DNA): TGTGCCACCAGTGACCCTACAGGGACGGATACGCAGTATTTT.

The chain recombines TRBV28 with TRBJ2-7; D possibly corresponds to TRBD1 (6 bases). Per the germline V gene, CDR1 is MDHEN and CDR2 is SYDVKM. The ends were cut back, 10 bases at V and 4 bases at J, with 14 bases in the middle. CDR3 length equals 12 residues. The CDR3 sequence: CATSPDSYEQYF. DNA for the CDR3: TGTGCCACCTCCCCGGACAGTTACGAGCAGTACTTC.

The sample holds a few counts of this clone. The chain recombines TRBV18 with TRBJ2-1; 8 bases fit TRBD2. This CDR3 is 15 amino acids long. Germline trimming cut 4 bases from V and 3 bases from J; bases unmatched to any gene: 5. Per the germline V gene, CDR1 is KGHSH and CDR2 is LQKENI. The CDR3 sequence: CASSLGTRNYNEQFF. In DNA, the CDR3 is TGTGCCAGCTCACTTGGGACTAGGAACTACAATGAGCAGTTCTTC.

The chain has TRBV14 and TRBJ2-7, with 9 nucleotides matching TRBD2. Germline CDR1 SGHDN, CDR2 FVKESK. V dropped 4 bases and J dropped 6; count of bases not matched to a gene: 7. This CDR3 comprises 14 residues. The CDR3, as DNA: TGTGCCAGCAGCCCGGGACTAGCAAATTCCGAGCAGTACTTC. The encoded protein is CASSPGLANSEQYF.

The chain is built from TRBV27 and TRBJ1-2, with D possibly being TRBD1 (5 bases). Germline values: CDR1 MNHEY, CDR2 SMNVEV (reference sequence). V shed 8 bases and J shed 5 bases, with 12 bases lying between them. The CDR3 covers 12 residues. CDR3 sequence reads: CASWTQGYGYTF. The CDR3 region has the DNA TGTGCCAGCTGGACTCAGGGTTATGGCTACACCTTC.

V gene TRBV3-1 (or the pseudogene TRBV3-2) combines with J gene TRBJ2-5; no reliable D call. Trimming removed 0 bases from V and 5 bases from J, with 4 bases in between. This CDR3 comprises 12 residues. Germline lookup yields CDR1 LGHDT and CDR2 YNNKEL (reference sequence). As DNA, the CDR3 is TGTGCCAGCAGCCAAGATCTTGAGACCCAGTACTTC. Its protein is CASSQDLETQYF.

The J gene is TRBJ2-7, the V gene TRBV30; 10 positions match TRBD1. The CDR3 length is 13 residues. The germline V gene encodes CDR1 GTSNPN and CDR2 SVGIG (reference sequence). V trimming: 6 bases; J trimming: 5 bases; junction bases outside the gene matches: 7. CDR3 amino acids: CACRGTGDHEQYF. As DNA, the CDR3 is TGTGCCTGCCGGGGGACAGGGGACCACGAGCAGTACTTC.

This clone was recorded a few times. The CDR3 protein is CASRYGPEQFF. The CDR3 nucleotides are TGTGCCAGCCGATACGGACCAGAGCAGTTCTTC. The rearrangement links TRBV6-5 to TRBJ2-1; unclear D gene. This CDR3 has 11 amino acids. The ends were cut back, 8 bases at V and 10 bases at J, with 12 bases in the middle. Germline lookup yields CDR1 MNHEY and CDR2 SVGAGI.

This clone was observed a single time. The gene calls are TRBV29-1 and TRBJ1-5; TRBD1 aligns across 7 bases. This CDR3 is 14 amino acids long. V shed 4 bases, J shed 7 bases, and the junction held 10 bases outside the gene matches. The V gene's germline CDR1 is SQVTM and CDR2 ANQGSEA. CDR3 sequence: CSVVPRGINQPQHF. The CDR3 coding sequence is TGCAGCGTTGTGCCCAGGGGGATAAACCAGCCCCAGCATTTT.

The chain joins TRBV5-1 to TRBJ2-2, with TRBD2 identical over 11 bases. J gave up 8 bases and V 4 bases, and 1 base lay outside the gene matches. Germline values: CDR1 SGHRS, CDR2 YFSETQ. The CDR3 consists of 13 residues. The CDR3 DNA reads TGCGCCAGCAGCCGGACTAGCGGGGGGGAGCTGTTTTTT. It codes for CASSRTSGGELFF. Full variable domain (outside the CDR3, taken from reference TRBV5-1 and TRBJ2-2): KAGVTQTPRYLIKTRGQQVTLSCSPISGHRSVSWYQQTPGQGLQFLFEYFSETQRNKGNFPGRFSGRQFSNSRSEMNVSTLELGDSALYLCASSRTSGGELFFGEGSRLTVL.

V usage is TRBV29-1 and J usage is TRBJ2-3; D might be TRBD1 or TRBD2, each matching 5 bases. The V end was cut by 6 bases, the J end by 1 base, with 8 bases between. The CDR3 is made up of 12 amino acids. Germline CDR1 is SQVTM and CDR2 is ANQGSEA. The DNA for the CDR3 is TGCAGCGTCGGGACGGGCACAGATACGCAGTATTTT. Its translation is CSVGTGTDTQYF.

This chain uses TRBV15 with TRBJ1-2; D not resolved. The V and J ends lost 1 base and 6 bases respectively, with 9 bases between them. The CDR3 covers 13 residues. In germline, CDR1 is LNHNV, CDR2 YYDKDF (reference sequence). Here the CDR3 reads CATSRANMNGYTF. In DNA, the CDR3 is TGTGCCACCAGCAGAGCGAACATGAATGGCTACACCTTC.

The chain uses TRBV24-1 and TRBJ2-1, with D unresolved. V was clipped by 2 bases and J by 12 bases, with 10 bases between them. This CDR3 contains 12 residues. Germline CDR1 KGHDR, CDR2 SFDVKD. CDR3 DNA: TGTGCCACCAGTGATTCACAAGGTTGGCAGTTCTTC. The encoded protein is CATSDSQGWQFF.

The V and J genes are TRBV7-2 and TRBJ2-1, with TRBD2 as a possible D gene (5 bases). CDR3 size: 14 residues. Deletions cut 5 bases from V and 6 bases from J, with 14 bases between. Germline CDR1 reads SGHTA; CDR2 reads FQGNSA. The CDR3 reads CASSPRGSSNEQFF. CDR3 nucleotides: TGTGCCAGCAGCCCCCGAGGGAGCTCCAATGAGCAGTTCTTC.

The chain uses TRBV3-1 (or the pseudogene TRBV3-2) and TRBJ2-4, with 8 positions matching TRBD2. Germline trimming cut 0 bases from V and 1 base from J; bases unmatched to any gene: 14. CDR1 is LGHDT and CDR2 is YNNKEL in the germline V gene (reference sequence). The CDR3 is 20 residues long. This CDR3 is CASSQDKGMSGGRAKNIQYF. Written as DNA, the CDR3 is TGTGCCAGCAGCCAAGATAAAGGAATGTCCGGCGGGAGGGCCAAAAACATTCAGTACTTC.

The chain links TRBV7-9 to TRBJ1-2; D gene uncertain. The germline V gene encodes CDR1 SEHNR and CDR2 FQNEAQ (reference sequence). This CDR3 has 12 residues. Between the trimmed V and J ends, which lost 10 bases and 4 bases, there was a span of 13 bases. CDR3 protein: CATTEGGYGYTF. CDR3 sequence (DNA): TGTGCCACCACCGAGGGAGGCTATGGCTACACCTTC.

This chain uses TRBV11-2 with TRBJ2-7; TRBD2 is a possible D gene (6 bases). Germline V gene lookup returns CDR1 SGHAT and CDR2 FQNNGV. V was pared by 7 bases and J by 2 bases, with 18 bases between. This CDR3 is 15 amino acids long. This chain's CDR3 is CASTPEGGGTYEQYF. For the CDR3, the DNA is TGTGCCAGCACCCCCGAAGGCGGAGGGACCTACGAGCAGTACTTC.

The V gene is TRBV5-1, the J gene TRBJ1-1; possible D gene TRBD1, 6 bases. The CDR3 is made up of 15 amino acids. CDR1 SGHRS and CDR2 YFSETQ come from the germline V gene. The V end was cut by 0 bases, the J end by 4 bases, with 13 bases between. The CDR3 protein is CASSLEGGRSTEAFF. DNA for the CDR3: TGCGCCAGCAGCTTGGAGGGGGGCCGGAGCACTGAAGCTTTCTTT.

The chain couples TRBV9 to TRBJ1-1, with no clear D. This CDR3 is built from 12 residues. Per the germline V gene, CDR1 is SGDLS and CDR2 is YYNGEE. V was clipped by 0 bases and J by 7 bases, with 7 bases between them. The CDR3 DNA reads TGTGCCAGCAGCGTAGGTTGGGGTGAAGCTTTCTTT. Its protein product is CASSVGWGEAFF. The full variable domain, with the rest looked up from reference TRBV9 and TRBJ1-1, is DSGVTQTPKHLITATGQRVTLRCSPRSGDLSVYWYQQSLDQGLQFLIQYYNGEERAKGNILERFSAQQFPDLHSELNLSSLELGDSALYFCASSVGWGEAFFGQGTRLTVV.